One and the same sample provided the 23 T cell receptor beta chains below, sequenced in a study of CD8 T cells in Susac syndrome. After extraction with the RNeasy kit, roughly 0.5 to 1 ug of the RNA was reverse transcribed using random hexamers. TCRdb analysed the immunoSEQ multiplex PCR reads with MiXCR anew, one entry per CDR3 protein. This sample has around 170,000 distinct CDR3 sequences, with 90% to 97% found just once. Sequences were obtained from CD4+ T cells from PBMCs. These receptors all stem from a human donor with Susac syndrome.

This chain joins TRBV24-1 and TRBJ2-1; TRBD1 aligns across 7 bases. The germline V gene has CDR1 KGHDR and CDR2 SFDVKD. The CDR3 covers 15 residues. Trimming removed 9 bases from V and 4 bases from J; junction bases left unmatched: 11. The CDR3 protein is CATRASGTVYNEQFF. CDR3 bases: TGTGCCACCCGAGCTTCCGGGACAGTTTACAATGAGCAGTTCTTC.

The chain has TRBV29-1 and TRBJ2-1, with 10 bases that match TRBD2. CDR3 size: 13 residues. Germline CDR1 SQVTM, CDR2 ANQGSEA. After removal of 4 bases from V and 6 bases from J, the junction contained 3 bases not matched to a gene. The CDR3 coding sequence is TGCAGCGTTGCTAGCGGGAGCGCCAATGAGCAGTTCTTC. This encodes CSVASGSANEQFF.

The V and J genes are TRBV5-1 and TRBJ1-5; 9 nucleotides agree with TRBD1. Germline trimming cut 4 bases from V and 5 bases from J; bases unmatched to any gene: 7. Germline-derived CDR1 and CDR2 are SGHRS and YFSETQ. CDR3 length equals 15 residues. CDR3 DNA sequence: TGCGCCAGCAGCGTACAGGGGGCGAGGGATCAGCCCCAGCATTTT. Residues: CASSVQGARDQPQHF. Combining the CDR3 with reference TRBV5-1 and TRBJ1-5 gives the whole variable domain KAGVTQTPRYLIKTRGQQVTLSCSPISGHRSVSWYQQTPGQGLQFLFEYFSETQRNKGNFPGRFSGRQFSNSRSEMNVSTLELGDSALYLCASSVQGARDQPQHFGDGTRLSIL.

The CDR3 here is CASSPEDRYSPLHF. In DNA form, the CDR3 reads TGTGCCAGCTCACCGGAGGACAGATATTCACCCCTCCACTTT. The J gene is TRBJ1-6, the V gene TRBV18, with a possible D match to TRBD1 (6 bases). There are 14 residues in the CDR3. Germline V gives CDR1 KGHSH, CDR2 LQKENI. V was clipped by 3 bases and J by 8 bases, with 11 bases between them.

This clonotype has a single count. The CDR3 reads CSVGLAGGPGDTQYF. In DNA form, the CDR3 reads TGCAGCGTTGGTCTAGCGGGGGGGCCGGGAGATACGCAGTATTTT. The J gene is TRBJ2-3, the V gene TRBV29-1, with 12 bases that match TRBD2. V lost 4 bases and J lost 5; bases outside the gene matches: 7. The CDR3 covers 15 residues. Germline CDR1 is SQVTM and CDR2 is ANQGSEA.

J is TRBJ1-2 and V is TRBV27; 8 bases fit TRBD1. Trimming at V came to 4 bases and at J to 4 bases, leaving 5 bases not matched to a gene. The CDR3 length is 14 residues. Germline assignment: CDR1 MNHEY and CDR2 SMNVEV (reference sequence). The CDR3 here is CASSSGQGPYGYTF. CDR3 coding DNA: TGTGCCAGCAGTTCCGGACAGGGTCCCTATGGCTACACCTTC.

The chain employs TRBV20-1 and TRBJ2-7, with 9 bases fitting TRBD1. Germline values: CDR1 DFQATT, CDR2 SNEGSKA (reference sequence). CDR3 length: 13 amino acids. This chain's CDR3 is CSADRGGSYEQYV. CDR3 sequence (DNA): TGCAGCGCGGACAGGGGAGGCTCCTACGAGCAGTACGTC.

This rearrangement joins TRBV13 to TRBJ2-1; possibly TRBD2 for D (5 bases). Per the germline V gene, CDR1 is PRHDT and CDR2 is FYEKMQ (reference sequence). This CDR3 contains 15 residues. V gave up 0 bases and J gave up 6 bases, with 12 bases separating them. The CDR3 here is CASSLGVQRTNEQFF. The CDR3 DNA reads as TGTGCCAGCAGCTTAGGCGTTCAGCGGACCAATGAGCAGTTCTTC.

This clonotype has a single count. This rearrangement joins TRBV7-2 to TRBJ1-4, with D unclear. Germline V gene lookup returns CDR1 SGHTA and CDR2 FQGNSA. There are 12 residues in the CDR3. The V gene lost 5 bases and the J gene lost 7 bases, with 8 bases spanning the gap. In DNA, the CDR3 is TGTGCCAGCAGCATCCAGAGTGAAAAACTGTTTTTT. Protein product: CASSIQSEKLFF.

This chain uses TRBV29-1 with TRBJ2-2; weak D call: TRBD2 (5 bases). This CDR3 has 13 residues. Germline V gives CDR1 SQVTM, CDR2 ANQGSEA. Trimming cost V 6 bases and J 1 base, with 9 bases left between them. The CDR3, as DNA: TGCAGCGTCGGGCGGGTGAACACCGGGGAGCTGTTTTTT. Its protein product is CSVGRVNTGELFF.

This clonotype was counted once. The chain links TRBV9 to TRBJ2-5, with 14 bases fitting TRBD2. This CDR3 comprises 15 residues. Germline values: CDR1 SGDLS, CDR2 YYNGEE. Losses at the gene ends were 4 bases for V and 4 bases for J; bases not matched to a gene: 3. The CDR3 protein is CASSFGLAGGETQYF. The DNA for the CDR3 is TGTGCCAGCAGCTTCGGACTAGCGGGGGGAGAGACCCAGTACTTC.

The V call is TRBV4-1, the J call TRBJ1-6; D possibly corresponds to TRBD1 (6 bases). From germline, CDR1 is MGHRA and CDR2 YSYEKL. The CDR3 contains 14 residues. V was clipped by 6 bases and J by 5 bases, with 11 bases between them. This CDR3 reads CASSPTGNNSPLHF. CDR3 nucleotide sequence: TGCGCCAGCAGTCCTACAGGGAATAATTCACCCCTCCACTTT.

This clonotype was detected once. The rearrangement uses TRBV5-4 and TRBJ2-7; TRBD1 aligns across 10 bases. Germline V gene sequence: CDR1 SGHNT, CDR2 YYREEE (reference sequence). V lost 4 bases and J lost 4; bases outside the gene matches: 11. The CDR3 is 16 residues long. The CDR3 protein is CASSRGQGRIDYEQYF. The CDR3 DNA sequence: TGTGCCAGCAGCCGGGGACAGGGGCGAATCGATTACGAGCAGTACTTC.

The V gene is TRBV19, the J gene TRBJ2-5; 9 nucleotides match TRBD2. The germline gives CDR1 LNHDA, CDR2 SQIVND (reference sequence). The length of the CDR3 is 16 residues. Losses at the gene ends were 7 bases for V and 5 bases for J; bases not matched to a gene: 14. The CDR3 DNA reads TGTGCCAGTACTCGGGTATCTAGCGGGGTACGGGAGACCCAGTACTTC. Protein: CASTRVSSGVRETQYF.

This chain connects TRBV30 to TRBJ2-6; no firm D call. The CDR3 runs to 13 residues. Trimming removed 0 bases from V and 4 bases from J, with 4 bases in between. Germline-derived CDR1 and CDR2 are GTSNPN and SVGIG (reference sequence). CDR3 amino acids: CAWSVAGANVLTF. In DNA form, the CDR3 reads TGTGCCTGGAGTGTTGCCGGGGCCAACGTCCTGACTTTC.

The chain is built from TRBV4-3 and TRBJ2-7, with 9 bases lining up with TRBD1. The germline CDR1 and CDR2 sequences are LGHNA and YSLEER. Trimming removed 4 bases from V and 2 bases from J; junction bases left unmatched: 3. The CDR3 totals 14 residues. The CDR3 loop reads CASSLGQGPYEQYF. The CDR3 nucleotides read TGCGCCAGCAGCCTGGGACAGGGCCCCTACGAGCAGTACTTC.

V usage is TRBV3-1 and J usage is TRBJ2-3; TRBD2 is a possible D gene (5 bases). The germline V and J ends were trimmed by 4 bases and 6 bases, with 14 bases remaining between them. This CDR3 has 14 amino acids. Germline values: CDR1 LGHDT, CDR2 YNNKEL (reference sequence). CDR3 in amino acids: CASSPELVSDTQYF. CDR3 coding DNA: TGTGCCAGCAGCCCCGAACTAGTTAGCGATACGCAGTATTTT.

The chain has TRBV5-4 and TRBJ2-4, with a tentative D call TRBD1 (5 bases). The V gene's germline CDR1 is SGHNT and CDR2 YYREEE (reference sequence). The V end lost 3 bases, the J end lost 5 bases, and 9 bases lay between the germline ends. The CDR3 totals 13 residues. CDR3 in amino acids: CASSSTEQNIQYF. The CDR3 nucleotides are TGTGCCAGCAGCTCGACAGAACAAAACATTCAGTACTTC. The entire variable domain, with the rest obtained from reference TRBV5-4 and TRBJ2-4, is as follows: ETGVTQSPTHLIKTRGQQVTLRCSSQSGHNTVSWYQQALGQGPQFIFQYYREEENGRGNFPPRFSGLQFPNYSSELNVNALELDDSALYLCASSSTEQNIQYFGAGTRLSVL.

This chain uses TRBV28 with TRBJ2-1, with 8 bases identical to TRBD1. The CDR3 spans 11 residues. Germline-derived CDR1 and CDR2 are MDHEN and SYDVKM. The V and J ends lost 8 bases and 7 bases, in that order; junction bases with no gene match: 1. The CDR3 protein is CASQGANEQFF. The CDR3 DNA sequence: TGTGCCAGCCAGGGGGCAAATGAGCAGTTCTTC.

V is TRBV19 and J is TRBJ2-1; possible D gene TRBD2, 6 bases. The CDR3 loop spans 14 amino acids. Trimming left V 1 base short and J 5 bases short, with 9 bases between. Germline V gene sequence: CDR1 LNHDA, CDR2 SQIVND (reference sequence). The CDR3 protein is CASSIGAGNNEQFF. The CDR3, as DNA: TGTGCCAGTAGTATAGGGGCGGGGAACAATGAGCAGTTCTTC.

The rearrangement uses TRBV20-1 and TRBJ2-2, with D unresolved. The CDR3 is made up of 15 amino acids. Germline CDR1 reads DFQATT; CDR2 reads SNEGSKA (reference sequence). V lost 3 bases and J 5 bases, leaving 16 bases between the germline ends. The CDR3 here is CSARIFAFGTGELFF. The CDR3 coding sequence is TGCAGTGCTAGGATCTTCGCGTTCGGTACCGGGGAGCTGTTTTTT.

The rearrangement uses TRBV18 and TRBJ2-5, with TRBD2 as a possible D gene (5 bases). Germline lookup yields CDR1 KGHSH and CDR2 LQKENI. The CDR3 extends over 13 amino acids. Trimming removed 3 bases from V and 4 bases from J, with 9 bases in between. Here the CDR3 reads CASSPTAGETQYF. Written as DNA, the CDR3 is TGTGCCAGCTCACCGACGGCGGGAGAGACCCAGTACTTC.

The chain couples TRBV3-1 to TRBJ1-5, with D tentatively TRBD1 (5 bases). The V end lost 4 bases, the J end lost 9 bases, and 13 bases lay between the germline ends. Germline lookup yields CDR1 LGHDT and CDR2 YNNKEL (reference sequence). The CDR3 runs 13 residues. CDR3 protein: CASSPDSPRPQHF. The CDR3 coding sequence is TGTGCCAGCAGCCCTGACAGTCCACGGCCCCAGCATTTT.